This entry lists 20 T cell receptor beta chains sequenced from one sample in a study of cytomegalovirus exposure and HLA in healthy donors. The PCR was carried out with 60 Vbeta primers and 13 Jbeta primers. Measured with immunoSEQ multiplex PCR; TCRdb has only the in-frame clones, and not every one. Of about 160,000 clones listed, around 80% are singletons. Sequencing was done on a sample of PBMCs. The receptor source for this set is a male donor in good health and CMV-seronegative.

CDR3 nucleotide sequence: TGTGCCAGCAGCCTGCGGGGTACAGGGGGCACAGATACGCAGTATTTT. This gives the protein CASSLRGTGGTDTQYF. The genes are TRBV7-3 and TRBJ2-3; weak D call: TRBD1 (7 bases). The germline gives CDR1 SGHTA, CDR2 FQGTGA. The CDR3 has 16 residues. V gave up 5 bases and J gave up 1 base, with 16 bases separating them. Full variable domain (outside the CDR3, taken from reference TRBV7-3 and TRBJ2-3): GAGVSQTPSNKVTEKGKYVELRCDPISGHTALYWYRQSLGQGPEFLIYFQGTGAADDSGLPNDRFFAVRPEGSVSTLKIQRTERGDSAVYLCASSLRGTGGTDTQYFGPGTRLTVL.

This chain uses TRBV19 with TRBJ1-4; 11 positions agree with TRBD1. Per the germline V gene, CDR1 is LNHDA and CDR2 is SQIVND (reference sequence). This CDR3 has 16 amino acids. The junction had 6 bases not matched to a gene; V was cut back by 6 bases and J by 3 bases. Here the CDR3 reads CASSGQGAHPNEKLFF. For the CDR3, the DNA is TGTGCCAGTAGCGGACAGGGGGCGCATCCTAATGAAAAACTGTTTTTT.

The chain joins TRBV6-1 to TRBJ1-6, with D tentatively TRBD1 (5 bases). The germline V and J ends were trimmed by 7 bases and 5 bases, with 12 bases remaining between them. This CDR3 contains 14 residues. CDR1 and CDR2 from the germline V gene are MNHNS and SASEGT. The CDR3, as DNA: TGTGCCAGCACTATGGCGGACAATAATTCACCCCTCCACTTT. It specifies CASTMADNNSPLHF.

The V gene is TRBV5-1, the J gene TRBJ2-5, with 11 bases identical to TRBD2. The CDR3 has 16 amino acids. V trimming: 0 bases; J trimming: 3 bases; junction bases outside the gene matches: 4. The germline V gene encodes CDR1 SGHRS and CDR2 YFSETQ. The CDR3 nucleotides read TGCGCCAGCAGCTTGGCCGGGACTAGCGGCGAAGAGACCCAGTACTTC. Residues: CASSLAGTSGEETQYF.

The chain links TRBV11-2 to TRBJ2-7; D remains ambiguous. The CDR3 loop spans 15 amino acids. The ends were cut back, 0 bases at V and 7 bases at J, with 16 bases in the middle. Germline assignment: CDR1 SGHAT and CDR2 FQNNGV. The CDR3: CASSLELTSVGEQYF. CDR3 DNA: TGTGCCAGCAGCTTAGAATTAACGTCGGTCGGGGAGCAGTACTTC.

The chain recombines TRBV7-2 with TRBJ1-1; possibly TRBD1 for D (6 bases). V was cut by 3 bases and J by 3 bases, with 8 bases left in between. Germline CDR1 reads SGHTA; CDR2 reads FQGNSA. This CDR3 region has 13 residues. In DNA, the CDR3 is TGTGCCAGCAGCTTCGGGACATACACTGAAGCTTTCTTT. Its translation: CASSFGTYTEAFF. The entire variable domain, with the rest obtained from reference TRBV7-2 and TRBJ1-1, is as follows: GAGVSQSPSNKVTEKGKDVELRCDPISGHTALYWYRQSLGQGLEFLIYFQGNSAPDKSGLPSDRFSAERTGGSVSTLTIQRTQQEDSAVYLCASSFGTYTEAFFGQGTRLTVV.

This chain joins TRBV6-6 and TRBJ1-1; no clear D gene. In germline, CDR1 is MNHNY, CDR2 SVGAGI (reference sequence). The CDR3 totals 13 residues. V lost 2 bases to trimming and J lost 3 bases, with 7 bases between them. Here the CDR3 DNA reads TGTGCCAGCAGTTACATCGGGGACACTGAAGCTTTCTTT. Its protein is CASSYIGDTEAFF.

The J gene is TRBJ2-2, the V gene TRBV30, with D unresolved. This CDR3 region has 11 residues. V was shortened by 2 bases and J by 8 bases, with 6 bases between the two germline ends. The V gene's germline CDR1 is GTSNPN and CDR2 SVGIG (reference sequence). Here the CDR3 reads CAWSPLGELFF. CDR3 nucleotides: TGTGCCTGGAGTCCCTTGGGGGAGCTGTTTTTT.

J is TRBJ2-7 and V is TRBV2; TRBD1 matches at 10 bases. This CDR3 is built from 16 residues. CDR1 SNHLY and CDR2 FYNNEI come from the germline V gene. V shed 6 bases and J 5 bases; nucleotides not matched to a gene: 13. The chain's CDR3 is CASSETYRDRGHEQYF. The CDR3 nucleotides are TGTGCCAGCAGCGAAACGTACCGGGACAGGGGCCACGAGCAGTACTTC. Variable domain in full (rest from reference TRBV2 and TRBJ2-7): EPEVTQTPSHQVTQMGQEVILRCVPISNHLYFYWYRQILGQKVEFLVSFYNNEISEKSEIFDDQFSVERPDGSNFTLKIRSTKLEDSAMYFCASSETYRDRGHEQYFGPGTRLTVT.

The genes are TRBV5-1 and TRBJ2-5; 7 bases fit TRBD1. Per the germline V gene, CDR1 is SGHRS and CDR2 is YFSETQ. The CDR3 covers 17 residues. The V segment lost 2 bases and the J segment 5 bases; nucleotides outside the gene matches: 15. In DNA form, the CDR3 reads TGCGCCAGCAGCTTAACTGTGGGCAGGGGGAGTCAGGAGACCCAGTACTTC. Protein product: CASSLTVGRGSQETQYF.

The V gene is TRBV6-5, the J gene TRBJ1-2, with 7 bases that match TRBD1. Per the germline V gene, CDR1 is MNHEY and CDR2 is SVGAGI. After removal of 6 bases from V and 4 bases from J, the junction contained 8 bases not matched to a gene. This CDR3 has 14 residues. DNA for the CDR3: TGTGCCAGCAGGGCACAAGGGACAGCCTATGGCTACACCTTC. Translated: CASRAQGTAYGYTF.

V is TRBV5-1 and J is TRBJ2-7, with D possibly being TRBD2 (6 bases). Trimming took off 2 bases at V and 6 bases at J, with 15 bases between the two ends. The length of the CDR3 is 14 residues. Germline lookup yields CDR1 SGHRS and CDR2 YFSETQ. The CDR3 sequence is CASSLRGNRGEQYF. CDR3 in DNA: TGCGCCAGCAGCTTACGGGGGAATAGAGGCGAGCAGTACTTC.

This chain joins TRBV7-9 and TRBJ1-2, with D possibly being TRBD1 (6 bases). The CDR3 extends over 14 amino acids. V shed 5 bases and J shed 4 bases, with 14 bases lying between them. The germline gives CDR1 SEHNR, CDR2 FQNEAQ (reference sequence). CDR3 sequence reads: CASSGRQVPYGYTF. The CDR3 nucleotides are TGTGCCAGCAGCGGAAGACAGGTACCCTATGGCTACACCTTC. The full variable domain, completed using reference TRBV7-9 and TRBJ1-2, is DTGVSQNPRHKITKRGQNVTFRCDPISEHNRLYWYRQTLGQGPEFLTYFQNEAQLEKSRLLSDRFSAERPKGSFSTLEIQRTEQGDSAMYLCASSGRQVPYGYTFGSGTRLTVV.

The chain employs TRBV6-5 and TRBJ1-2; a weak D match, TRBD1 (6 bases). CDR1 MNHEY and CDR2 SVGAGI come from the germline V gene. The CDR3 length is 15 residues. V lost 5 bases and J 6 bases, leaving 19 bases between the germline ends. CDR3 loop: CASSIYLGAQNGYTF. As DNA, the CDR3 is TGTGCCAGCAGTATTTACTTGGGGGCGCAAAATGGCTACACCTTC.

The genes are TRBV6-5 and TRBJ1-2; the match to TRBD1 covers 8 bases. Germline lookup yields CDR1 MNHEY and CDR2 SVGAGI. There are 14 residues in the CDR3. V gave up 6 bases and J gave up 4 bases; unmatched junction bases: 7. CDR3 sequence (DNA): TGTGCCAGCAGGCGCACACAGGGGGTCTATGGCTACACCTTC. Translation gives CASRRTQGVYGYTF.

The chain links TRBV7-2 to TRBJ1-2, with 10 bases matching TRBD1. Germline trimming cut 1 base from V and 5 bases from J; bases unmatched to any gene: 4. This CDR3 contains 15 residues. Germline V gene sequence: CDR1 SGHTA, CDR2 FQGNSA. In nucleotides, the CDR3 is TGTGCCAGCAGCTTAGAAGGGACAGGGGCTTATGGCTACACCTTC. It codes for CASSLEGTGAYGYTF.

The chain combines TRBV30 with TRBJ2-3; 12 bases are shared with TRBD2. V gave up 5 bases and J gave up 2 bases; unmatched junction bases: 2. CDR1 and CDR2 (germline): GTSNPN, SVGIG (reference sequence). CDR3 length: 14 residues. The DNA of the CDR3 is TGTGCCTGGGGACTAGCGGGGTCCACAGATACGCAGTATTTT. Its protein is CAWGLAGSTDTQYF.

The rearrangement uses TRBV30 and TRBJ2-7; TRBD1 matches at 10 bases. Germline V CDR1 and CDR2: GTSNPN, SVGIG (reference sequence). The CDR3 length is 15 residues. V shed 1 base, J shed 0 bases, and the junction held 3 bases outside the gene matches. The CDR3 sequence: CAWSEGQGPSYEQYF. CDR3 DNA: TGTGCCTGGAGTGAGGGACAGGGGCCCTCCTACGAGCAGTACTTC.

The chain joins TRBV5-4 to TRBJ1-1, with 8 bases that match TRBD1. CDR1 SGHNT and CDR2 YYREEE come from the germline V gene (reference sequence). V trimming: 2 bases; J trimming: 4 bases; junction bases outside the gene matches: 10. The CDR3 runs 16 residues. The CDR3 sequence is CASSLTGGVGGTEAFF. CDR3 in DNA: TGTGCCAGCAGCTTAACAGGGGGTGTTGGTGGCACTGAAGCTTTCTTT. The entire variable domain, with the rest obtained from reference TRBV5-4 and TRBJ1-1, is as follows: ETGVTQSPTHLIKTRGQQVTLRCSSQSGHNTVSWYQQALGQGPQFIFQYYREEENGRGNFPPRFSGLQFPNYSSELNVNALELDDSALYLCASSLTGGVGGTEAFFGQGTRLTVV.

This chain connects TRBV5-1 to TRBJ2-7; D gene unclear. This CDR3 spans 12 amino acids. Germline values: CDR1 SGHRS, CDR2 YFSETQ. The V and J ends lost 2 bases and 5 bases respectively, with 8 bases between them. For the CDR3, the DNA is TGCGCCAGCAGCTTTTCTAACCACGAGCAGTACTTC. This gives the protein CASSFSNHEQYF.